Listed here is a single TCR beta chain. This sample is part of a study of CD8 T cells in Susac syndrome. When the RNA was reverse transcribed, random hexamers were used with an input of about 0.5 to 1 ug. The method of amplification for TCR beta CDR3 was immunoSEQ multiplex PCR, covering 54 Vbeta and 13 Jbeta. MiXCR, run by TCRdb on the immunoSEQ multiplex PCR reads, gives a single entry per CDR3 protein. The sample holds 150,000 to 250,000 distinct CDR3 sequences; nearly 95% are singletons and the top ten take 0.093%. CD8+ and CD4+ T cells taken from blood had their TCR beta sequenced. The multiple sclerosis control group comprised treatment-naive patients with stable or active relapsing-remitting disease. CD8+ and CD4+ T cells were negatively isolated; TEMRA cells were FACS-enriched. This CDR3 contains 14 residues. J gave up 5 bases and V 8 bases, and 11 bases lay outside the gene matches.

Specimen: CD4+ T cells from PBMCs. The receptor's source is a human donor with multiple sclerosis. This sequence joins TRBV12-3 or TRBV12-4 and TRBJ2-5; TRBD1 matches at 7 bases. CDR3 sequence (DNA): TGTGCCAGCGGGGCAAGCGACAGGGAGGAGACCCAGTACTTC. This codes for CASGASDREETQYF.